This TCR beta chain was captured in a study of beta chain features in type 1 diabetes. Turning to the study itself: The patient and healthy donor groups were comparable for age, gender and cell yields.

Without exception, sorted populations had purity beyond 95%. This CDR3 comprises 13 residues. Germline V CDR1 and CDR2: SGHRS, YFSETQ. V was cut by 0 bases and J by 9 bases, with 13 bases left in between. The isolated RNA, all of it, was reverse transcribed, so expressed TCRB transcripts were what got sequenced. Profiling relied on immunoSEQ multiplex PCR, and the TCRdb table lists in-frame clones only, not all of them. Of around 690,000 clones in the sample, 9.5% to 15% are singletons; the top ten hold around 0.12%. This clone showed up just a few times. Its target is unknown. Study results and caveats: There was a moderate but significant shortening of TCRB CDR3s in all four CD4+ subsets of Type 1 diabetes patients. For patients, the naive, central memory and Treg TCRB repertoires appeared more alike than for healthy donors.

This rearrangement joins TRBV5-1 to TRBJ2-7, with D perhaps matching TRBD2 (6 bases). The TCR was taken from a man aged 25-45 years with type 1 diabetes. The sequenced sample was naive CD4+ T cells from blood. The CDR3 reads CASSLEGLGGQYF. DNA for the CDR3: TGCGCCAGCAGCTTGGAGGGACTCGGAGGGCAGTACTTC.